This T cell receptor (beta chain) was observed in a study of Ad26.COV2.S vaccination and SARS-CoV-2 variants (dated by TCRdb to about 2021). In the study overall: Donors in the vaccine arm were drawn from COV1001, a phase I-IIa trial of Ad26.COV2.S in healthy adults that was multicentre, randomized, double-blind and placebo-controlled. Ad26.COV2.S was given intramuscularly at 5x10^10 or 1x10^11 viral particles, as a single shot or as two shots 56 days apart. Sequencing of the TCRbeta repertoire served to evaluate the specificity and breadth of SARS-CoV-2-reactive T cell receptors following Ad26.COV2.S vaccination. A total of approximately 32 samples were included in the TCR-sequenced set, comprising some 20 Ad26.COV2.S vaccine recipients, 5 placebo recipients and 8 SARS-CoV-2 convalescent individuals. Trial participants were randomized into five groups of five: low-dose or high-dose Ad26.COV2.S given once or twice, or placebo on both occasions. Blinding of investigators to trial group allocation was maintained during experiments and outcome assessment. Overall study results and their limits: Vaccine and placebo recipients had similar non-spike TCR breadth, a finding consistent with the vaccine containing only spike. It was noted by the authors that total T cell responses may have been underestimated by the TCR breadth and depth analyses. Higher spike-specific TCR breadth was observed in Ad26.COV2.S recipients than in placebo recipients (P = 0.0014). The study lacked the statistical power to compare responses across vaccine doses or regimens. After vaccination, spike-specific CD8+ and CD4+ T cell responses were reported to show substantial breadth.

Sample treatment or condition, as interpreted from the label and publication: about 20 received Ad26.COV2.S at low or high dose, single or two shots; 5 received placebo; per-sample allocation not given. Repertoires of vaccine and placebo recipients were sequenced from samples collected on day 63 after the first injection. Between 29 July and 7 August 2020, Cohort 1b enrolled about two dozen adults aged 18-55 years at one site in Boston, USA. As a vaccine, Ad26.COV2.S was a replication-incompetent adenovirus type 26 vector that expressed a prefusion-stabilized SARS-CoV-2 spike protein derived from the original Wuhan strain. TCRbeta CDR3 regions were sequenced with the immunoSEQ Assay. After extraction, genomic DNA underwent amplification by bias-controlled multiplex PCR, followed by high-throughput sequencing. The study's own analysis went as follows. Collapsing and filtering of sequences were performed to quantify the absolute abundance of each unique TCRbeta CDR3 region. T cell fraction was estimated by normalizing TCRbeta template counts to usable DNA, with usable DNA measured through amplification of reference genes found in all nucleated cells. Repertoire TCRs were annotated as SARS-CoV-2-specific by exact matching of V gene, CDR3 amino acid sequence and J gene to a known reactive TCR set. The reference SARS-CoV-2 TCR set was obtained from MIRA and was filtered for enrichment in COVID-19-positive ImmuneCODE repertoires, whereby public or cross-reactive TCRs were removed. Using the MIRA antigens, annotated TCRs were further analysed by specific ORF or by position within an ORF. Breadth was defined as annotated unique rearrangements over total unique productive rearrangements; depth was the summed frequency of those rearrangements. Group comparisons of TCR breadth used two-sided Wilcoxon rank-sum tests. TCRdb provides this immuneACCESS table in a form limited to in-frame rearrangements. Some clones are lacking; in checked studies, under half of them reflect an unresolved V gene, and why the rest are absent is not known. V, J and clone size are taken as reported in that table, and D and trimming were inferred from the DNA itself. Recorded for this sample are over 400,000 clones; about nine tenths of them occurred a single time. 1.5% to 2% of the sample lies in the top ten.

A remark on this clone: The specificity of this receptor is unknown. Base qualities are not provided; no much larger clone lies one nucleotide away.

The input for sequencing was peripheral blood, taken in a trial of Ad26.COV2.S vaccine versus placebo. The sequence came from a person aged 18 to 65 who received the Ad26.COV2.S COVID-19 vaccine or a placebo.

For the CDR3, the sequence is CATSRSYRDRGDADTQYF. The DNA is as follows: TGTGCCACCAGCAGATCCTACCGCGACAGGGGAGACGCAGATACGCAGTATTTT. Recombination linked TRBV15 to TRBJ2-3; 8 bases in the middle match TRBD1. The CDR3 sequence holds 18 residues, the cysteine and phenylalanine included. The retained sequence is limited to the CDR3, 54 bases, with the frame set at the first base. Here V drops 2 bases and J drops 4 bases, and the junction holds 14 bases not matched to any gene. CDR1 LNHNV and CDR2 YYDKDF were looked up in the germline V gene (reference sequence).